Described below is a single T cell receptor beta chain sequence and its context. The data are from a study of pediatric ulcerative colitis. Generated by immunoSEQ multiplex PCR, the TCRdb table keeps only in-frame clones and is missing some. There are some 5,000 clones in the sample; more than 80% occur only once, and about 1.1% lies in the top ten. J gave up 3 bases and V 4 bases, and 7 bases lay outside the gene matches. This CDR3 comprises 15 residues. CDR1 and CDR2 (germline): SGHTS, YDEGEE. This clonotype originated in a boy between 10 and 17 years old who was a control in a study of pediatric ulcerative colitis. The chain is built from TRBV5-8 and TRBJ2-5; 9 bases match TRBD2. The specimen was blood. The CDR3 nucleotides read TGTGCCAGCAGCCGGGGACTAGCTGGGAAAGAGACCCAGTACTTC. Its translation: CASSRGLAGKETQYF.